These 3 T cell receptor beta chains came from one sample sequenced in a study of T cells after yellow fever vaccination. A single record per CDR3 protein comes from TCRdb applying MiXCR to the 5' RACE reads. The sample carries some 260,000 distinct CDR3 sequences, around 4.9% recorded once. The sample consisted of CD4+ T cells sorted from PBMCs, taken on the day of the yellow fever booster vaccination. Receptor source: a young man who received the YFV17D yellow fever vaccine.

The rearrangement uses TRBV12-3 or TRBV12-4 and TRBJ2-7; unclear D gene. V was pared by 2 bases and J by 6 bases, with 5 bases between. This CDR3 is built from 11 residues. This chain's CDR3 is CASSLTSEQYF. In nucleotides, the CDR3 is TGTGCCAGCAGTTTAACCTCCGAGCAGTACTTC.

CDR3 loop: CASSKSGGGDEQYF. The CDR3 coding sequence is TGTGCCAGCAGCAAGTCAGGGGGCGGTGACGAGCAGTACTTC. The chain carries TRBV21-1 and TRBJ2-7; TRBD1 is taken as the D call from the table, unchecked against the DNA. TRBV21-1 is reported as a pseudogene. The CDR3 runs 14 residues.

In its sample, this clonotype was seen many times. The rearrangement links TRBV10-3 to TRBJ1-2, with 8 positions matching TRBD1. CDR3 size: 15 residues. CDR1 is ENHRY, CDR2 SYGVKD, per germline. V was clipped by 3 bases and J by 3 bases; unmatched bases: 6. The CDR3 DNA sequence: TGTGCCATCAGTGAATCAGGGGGCCGTCACTATGGCTACACCTTC. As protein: CAISESGGRHYGYTF.